The text below deals with one TCR beta chain. The method was immunoSEQ multiplex PCR; TCRdb's version includes in-frame clones alone and lacks a portion of them. Altogether over 90,000 clones are present, approximately 84% being singletons, with the ten largest covering about 4.1%. The sample originates from a study of blood T cell repertoires in COVID-19. Germline loops: CDR1 SQVTM, CDR2 ANQGSEA. This CDR3 comprises 15 residues. V dropped 6 bases and J dropped 0; count of bases not matched to a gene: 5. This clonotype originated in a man between 60 and 75 years old with acute or convalescent COVID-19. This chain links TRBV29-1 with TRBJ1-1; 12 bases map to TRBD1. The specimen was peripheral blood. CDR3 DNA sequence: TGCAGCGTGGGACAGGGGGCCAGGATGAACACTGAAGCTTTCTTT. Translating it yields CSVGQGARMNTEAFF. The full variable domain, rest sourced from reference TRBV29-1 and TRBJ1-1, is SAVISQKPSRDICQRGTSLTIQCQVDSQVTMMFWYRQQPGQSLTLIATANQGSEATYESGFVIDKFPISRPNLTFSTLTVSNMSPEDSSIYLCSVGQGARMNTEAFFGQGTRLTVV.